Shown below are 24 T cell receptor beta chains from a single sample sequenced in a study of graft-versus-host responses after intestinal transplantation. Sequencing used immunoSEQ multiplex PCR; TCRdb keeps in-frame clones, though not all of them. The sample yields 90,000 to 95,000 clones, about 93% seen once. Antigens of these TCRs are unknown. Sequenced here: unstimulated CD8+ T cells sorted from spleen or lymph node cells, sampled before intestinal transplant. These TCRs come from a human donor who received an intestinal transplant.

CDR3 amino acids: CASSQGPIQETQYF. Written as DNA, the CDR3 is TGCGCCAGCAGCCAAGGGCCGATCCAAGAGACCCAGTACTTC. J is TRBJ2-5 and V is TRBV4-1; D unclear. The CDR3 covers 14 residues. V lost 1 base and J lost 1, with 7 bases in between. In germline, CDR1 is MGHRA, CDR2 YSYEKL.

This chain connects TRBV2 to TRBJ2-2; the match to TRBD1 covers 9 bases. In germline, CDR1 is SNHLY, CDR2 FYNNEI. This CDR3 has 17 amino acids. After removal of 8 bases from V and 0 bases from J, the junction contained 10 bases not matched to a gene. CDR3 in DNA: TGTGCCAGCGGGGCCTCCCGGACAGGGGCGAACACCGGGGAGCTGTTTTTT. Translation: CASGASRTGANTGELFF.

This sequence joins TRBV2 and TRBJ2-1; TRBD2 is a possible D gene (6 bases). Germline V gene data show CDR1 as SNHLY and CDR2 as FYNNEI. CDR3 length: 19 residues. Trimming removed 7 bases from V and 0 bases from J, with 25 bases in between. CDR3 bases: TGTGCCAGCACTCCGCGGGACCCCAGACCAGGGAGCTCCTACAATGAGCAGTTCTTC. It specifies CASTPRDPRPGSSYNEQFF.

The CDR3 protein is CASSLEAAGYTF. CDR3 sequence (DNA): TGCGCCAGCAGCTTGGAGGCGGCTGGCTACACCTTC. The V call is TRBV5-1, the J call TRBJ1-2; D unresolved. CDR3 length: 12 residues. The germline V gene has CDR1 SGHRS and CDR2 YFSETQ. Trimming pared 0 bases from V and 7 bases from J, leaving 7 bases between.

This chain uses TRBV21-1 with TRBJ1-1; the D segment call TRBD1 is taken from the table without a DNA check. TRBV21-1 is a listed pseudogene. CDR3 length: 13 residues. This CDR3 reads CASSKTGQAEAFF. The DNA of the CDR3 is TGTGCCAGCAGCAAAACAGGGCAGGCTGAAGCTTTCTTT.

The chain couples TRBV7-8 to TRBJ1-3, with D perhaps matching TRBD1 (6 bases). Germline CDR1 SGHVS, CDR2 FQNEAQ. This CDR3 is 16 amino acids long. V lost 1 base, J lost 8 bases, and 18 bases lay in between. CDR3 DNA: TGTGCCAGCAGCTTAGTTCAGACAGGCCCCCTACACACCATATATTTT. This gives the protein CASSLVQTGPLHTIYF.

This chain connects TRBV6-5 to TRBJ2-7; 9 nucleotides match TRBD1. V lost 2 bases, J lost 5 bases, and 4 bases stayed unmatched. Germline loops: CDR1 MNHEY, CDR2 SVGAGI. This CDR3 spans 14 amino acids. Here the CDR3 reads CASSYRDRVDEQYF. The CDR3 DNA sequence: TGTGCCAGCAGTTACCGGGACAGGGTGGACGAGCAGTACTTC.

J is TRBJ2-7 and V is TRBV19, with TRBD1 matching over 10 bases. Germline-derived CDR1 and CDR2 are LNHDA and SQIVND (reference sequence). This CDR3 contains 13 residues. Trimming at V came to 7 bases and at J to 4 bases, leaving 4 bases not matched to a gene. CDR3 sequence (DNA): TGTGCCAGTAAACCGGGACAGGGGTACGAGCAGTACTTC. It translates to CASKPGQGYEQYF.

The CDR3 sequence: CASSATGDSNQPQHF. Written as DNA, the CDR3 is TGTGCCAGCAGCGCGACAGGTGATAGCAATCAGCCCCAGCATTTT. The genes are TRBV9 and TRBJ1-5; D is perhaps TRBD1 (6 bases). This CDR3 contains 15 residues. V was pared by 3 bases and J by 0 bases, with 10 bases between. CDR1 and CDR2 from the germline V gene are SGDLS and YYNGEE.

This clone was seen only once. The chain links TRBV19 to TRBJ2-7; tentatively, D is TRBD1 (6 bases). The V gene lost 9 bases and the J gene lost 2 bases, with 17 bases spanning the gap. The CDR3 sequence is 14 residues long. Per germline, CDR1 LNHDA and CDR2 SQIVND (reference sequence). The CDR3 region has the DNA TGTGCCAGCTCCCCGGGACAATGGACCTACGAGCAGTACTTC. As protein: CASSPGQWTYEQYF.

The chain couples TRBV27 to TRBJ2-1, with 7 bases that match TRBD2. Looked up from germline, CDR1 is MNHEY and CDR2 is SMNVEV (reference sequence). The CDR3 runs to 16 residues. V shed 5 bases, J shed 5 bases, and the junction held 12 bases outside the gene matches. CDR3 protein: CASSPRLSGNNNEQFF. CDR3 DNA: TGTGCCAGCAGTCCGCGACTCAGCGGGAATAACAATGAGCAGTTCTTC.

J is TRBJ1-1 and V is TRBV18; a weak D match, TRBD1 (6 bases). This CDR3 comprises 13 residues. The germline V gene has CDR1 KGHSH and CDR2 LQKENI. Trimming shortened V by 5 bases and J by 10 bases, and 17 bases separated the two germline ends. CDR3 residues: CASSEKTGPRAFF. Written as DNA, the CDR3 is TGTGCCAGCTCAGAAAAGACAGGACCCCGAGCTTTCTTT.

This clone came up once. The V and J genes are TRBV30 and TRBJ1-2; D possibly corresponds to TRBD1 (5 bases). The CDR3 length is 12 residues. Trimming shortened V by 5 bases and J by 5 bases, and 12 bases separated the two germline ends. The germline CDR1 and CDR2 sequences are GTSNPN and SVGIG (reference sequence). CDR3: CAWGPGGYGYTF. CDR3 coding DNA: TGTGCCTGGGGACCGGGGGGGTATGGCTACACCTTC.

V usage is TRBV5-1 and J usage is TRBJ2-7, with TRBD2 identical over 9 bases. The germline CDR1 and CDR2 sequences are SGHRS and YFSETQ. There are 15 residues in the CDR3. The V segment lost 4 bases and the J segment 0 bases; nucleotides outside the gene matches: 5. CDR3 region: CASSTFSGSSYEQYF. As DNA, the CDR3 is TGCGCCAGCAGCACATTTAGCGGGAGCTCCTACGAGCAGTACTTC.

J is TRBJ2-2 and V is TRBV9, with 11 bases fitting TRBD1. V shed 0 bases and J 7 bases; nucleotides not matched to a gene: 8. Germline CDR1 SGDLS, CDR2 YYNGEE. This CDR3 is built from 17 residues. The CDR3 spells CASSVGTGQGEDGELFF. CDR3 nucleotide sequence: TGTGCCAGCAGCGTAGGGACGGGACAGGGGGAGGACGGGGAGCTGTTTTTT. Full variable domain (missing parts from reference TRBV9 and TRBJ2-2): DSGVTQTPKHLITATGQRVTLRCSPRSGDLSVYWYQQSLDQGLQFLIQYYNGEERAKGNILERFSAQQFPDLHSELNLSSLELGDSALYFCASSVGTGQGEDGELFFGEGSRLTVL.

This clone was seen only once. The CDR3 DNA is TGCAGCGTTGAGGGTGAGACTAGCGTAAAGGGGAATGAGCAGTTCTTC. It specifies CSVEGETSVKGNEQFF. The chain couples TRBV29-1 to TRBJ2-1, with 8 bases identical to TRBD2. Trimming removed 3 bases from V and 7 bases from J; junction bases left unmatched: 14. This CDR3 is built from 16 residues. CDR1 SQVTM and CDR2 ANQGSEA come from the germline V gene.

DNA of the CDR3: TGCAGCGTTGAAGGCCTTGATGGGCAGATGTTCGAGACCCAGTACTTC. It specifies CSVEGLDGQMFETQYF. The chain combines TRBV29-1 with TRBJ2-5; D unclear. Germline V gives CDR1 SQVTM, CDR2 ANQGSEA. The CDR3 has 16 amino acids. V was cut by 1 base and J by 5 bases, with 20 bases left in between.

The CDR3 protein is CASSENWDSRLYEQYF. The DNA of the CDR3 is TGTGCCAGCAGTGAAAACTGGGACAGTCGACTCTACGAGCAGTACTTC. The rearrangement joins TRBV6-1 to TRBJ2-5, with TRBD1 matching 7 bases. TRBJ2-7 explains the end of the DNA better; the J call may be wrong. Germline V gene lookup returns CDR1 MNHNS and CDR2 SASEGT. The CDR3 runs 16 residues.

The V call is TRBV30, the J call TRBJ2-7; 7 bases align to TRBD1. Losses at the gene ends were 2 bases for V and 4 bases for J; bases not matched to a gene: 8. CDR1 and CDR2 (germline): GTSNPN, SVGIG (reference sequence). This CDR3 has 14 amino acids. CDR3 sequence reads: CAWSRAGGGYEQYF. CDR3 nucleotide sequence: TGTGCCTGGAGTCGGGCAGGGGGTGGGTACGAGCAGTACTTC.

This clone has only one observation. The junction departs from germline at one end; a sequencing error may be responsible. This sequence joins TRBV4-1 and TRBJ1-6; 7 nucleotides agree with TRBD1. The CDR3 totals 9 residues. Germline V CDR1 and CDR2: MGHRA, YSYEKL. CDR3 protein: CALRQGGPF. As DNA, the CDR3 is TGCGCCCTCAGACAGGGTGGGCCGTTT.

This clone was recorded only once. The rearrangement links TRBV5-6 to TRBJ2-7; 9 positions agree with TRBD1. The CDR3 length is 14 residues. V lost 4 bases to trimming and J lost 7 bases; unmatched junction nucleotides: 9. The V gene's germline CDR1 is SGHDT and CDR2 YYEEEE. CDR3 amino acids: CASSAGQGLFEQYF. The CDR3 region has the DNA TGTGCCAGCAGCGCGGGACAGGGTCTGTTTGAGCAGTACTTC.

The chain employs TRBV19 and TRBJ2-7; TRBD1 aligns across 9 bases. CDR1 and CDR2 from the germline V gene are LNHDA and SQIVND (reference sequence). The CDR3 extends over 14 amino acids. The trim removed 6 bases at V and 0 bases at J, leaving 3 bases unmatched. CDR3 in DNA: TGTGCCAGTAGGACAGGGGGAAGCTCCTACGAGCAGTACTTC. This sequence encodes CASRTGGSSYEQYF.

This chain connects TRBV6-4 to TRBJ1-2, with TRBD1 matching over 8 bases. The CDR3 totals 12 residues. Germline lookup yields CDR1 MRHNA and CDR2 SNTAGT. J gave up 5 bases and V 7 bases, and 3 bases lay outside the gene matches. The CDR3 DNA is TGTGCCAGCAAAGGGACAGGTTATGGCTACACCTTC. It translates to CASKGTGYGYTF.

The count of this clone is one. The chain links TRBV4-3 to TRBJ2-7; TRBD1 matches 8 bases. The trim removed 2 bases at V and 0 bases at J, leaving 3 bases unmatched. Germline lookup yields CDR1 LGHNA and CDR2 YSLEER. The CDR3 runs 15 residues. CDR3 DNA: TGCGCCAGCAGCCAATACAGGGGGGACTCCTACGAGCAGTACTTC. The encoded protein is CASSQYRGDSYEQYF.